The rows below give T cell receptor beta chains drawn from one sample of a study of CD8+ T cells in alopecia areata. Profiled with immunoSEQ multiplex PCR; TCRdb holds only in-frame clones, not every one. The table shows around 200,000 clones, with 55% to 70% occurring only once. The sequences come from CD4+ T cells sorted from blood, collected at week 4, from a patient treated with tofacitinib. These receptors were obtained from a human donor with alopecia areata. Each CDR3 is given with its conserved first and last residue. The D gene is left open where the match is weak. A clone size is listed for some rows: how often the clone was seen (once, few, many), or a class if it is expanded.

clone_size j_call d_call v_call cdr3_nt cdr3_aa
- TRBJ1-3 - TRBV30 TGTGCCTGGAGTGGTCCCGCGAGCTCTGGAAACACCATATATTTT CAWSGPASSGNTIYF
once TRBJ2-3 - TRBV6-4 TGTGCCAGCAGCTCTCGTGTAACAGATACGCAGTATTTT CASSSRVTDTQYF
- TRBJ2-3 - TRBV7-9 TGTGCCAGCAGCTTATCGACTAGCACAGATACGCAGTATTTT CASSLSTSTDTQYF
- TRBJ2-3 - TRBV7-2 TGTGCCAGCAGCTTGATGCGAGATACGCAGTATTTT CASSLMRDTQYF
- TRBJ1-1 - TRBV30 TGTGCCTGGGGCCCGGGCTCCTACACTGAAGCTTTCTTT CAWGPGSYTEAFF
few TRBJ2-7 - TRBV11-2 TGTGCCAGCAGCTTAGCGGGTACCTACGAGCAGTACTTC CASSLAGTYEQYF
- TRBJ2-1 TRBD2 TRBV4-1 TGCGCCAGCAGCCAAGAAAAGCGGGGGGGCCGGTGGGAGCAGTTCTTC CASSQEKRGGRWEQFF
- TRBJ2-7 - TRBV10-3 TGTGCCATCAGTGAGTCAGGGGACTACGAGCAGTACTTC CAISESGDYEQYF
few TRBJ2-7 TRBD1 TRBV29-1 TGCAGCGTCCGGACAGGGGGCTCCTACGAGCAGTACTTC CSVRTGGSYEQYF
- TRBJ2-5 - TRBV7-7 TGTGCTAGCACCGATCGGGGGGAGACCCAGTACTTC CASTDRGETQYF
- TRBJ1-5 - TRBV30 TGTGCCTGGAGTGTAGACGGATATCAGCCCCAGCATTTT CAWSVDGYQPQHF
few TRBJ1-3 - TRBV7-9 TGTGCCAGCAGCTGGTACTCTGGAAACACCATATATTTT CASSWYSGNTIYF
- TRBJ2-1 - TRBV6-5 TGTGCCAGCAAAGTTACGCAGCGACACAATGAGCAGTTCTTC CASKVTQRHNEQFF
- TRBJ1-1 - TRBV30 TGTGCCTGGAGTAGGGATGAAGCTTTCTTT CAWSRDEAFF
- TRBJ1-5 - TRBV6-5 TGTGCCAGCAGTCGATCCGGTTTAGAGGGTCAGCCCCAGCATTTT CASSRSGLEGQPQHF
few TRBJ2-7 TRBD1 TRBV7-9 TGTGCCAGCAGCCCCGGACAGGGGGGGAGCTCCTACGAGCAGTACTTC CASSPGQGGSSYEQYF
- TRBJ2-2 TRBD2 TRBV7-9 TGTGCCAGCAGCGTAGGGACTACCTCGAACACCGGGGAGCTGTTTTTT CASSVGTTSNTGELFF
once TRBJ1-4 - TRBV6-6 TGTGCCAGCAGACCGCCAGACCCCACTAATGAAAAACTGTTTTTT CASRPPDPTNEKLFF
- TRBJ1-5 TRBD1 TRBV5-1 TGCGCCAGCAGCTTGGAGCCAGGGGGCTTGGGTCAGCCCCAGCATTTT CASSLEPGGLGQPQHF
- TRBJ2-5 TRBD1 TRBV27 TGTGCCAGCAGTTTATGGACAGGGCAACAAGAGACCCAGTACTTC CASSLWTGQQETQYF
once TRBJ2-2 - TRBV2 TGTGCCAGCAGTCAGGGGCGGAACACCGGGGAGCTGTTTTTT CASSQGRNTGELFF
few TRBJ1-2 - TRBV5-1 TGCGCCAGCACCCGGTCAGGGGAAGGCTACACCTTC CASTRSGEGYTF
once TRBJ2-1 TRBD1 TRBV30 TGTGCCTGGAACTTAGGACAGGGGGCCTACAATGAGCAGTTCTTC CAWNLGQGAYNEQFF
- TRBJ2-6 - TRBV5-1 TGCGCCAGCAGCTTGGACTCTGGGGCCAACGTCCTGACTTTC CASSLDSGANVLTF
once TRBJ2-7 - TRBV10-3 TGTGCCAGCGGACCCGCTTACGAGCAGTACTTC CASGPAYEQYF
- TRBJ2-1 - TRBV25-1 TGTGCCAGCAGATCACCCAGAGAGCAGTTCTTC CASRSPREQFF
- TRBJ1-2 - TRBV6-5 TGTGCCAGCAGTTACAACAGCGGCTATGGCTACACCTTC CASSYNSGYGYTF
- TRBJ2-1 TRBD2 TRBV29-1 TGCAGCGCGGGACTAGCGGGGTACGTTGAGCAGTTCTTC CSAGLAGYVEQFF
few TRBJ2-5 - TRBV11-2 TGTGCCAGCGGAGGAACAGCGGGCGTGCAAGAGACCCAGTACTTC CASGGTAGVQETQYF
few TRBJ2-2 - TRBV27 TGTGCAAAGATCGGGGAGCTGTTTTTT CAKIGELFF
few TRBJ1-2 TRBD1 TRBV2 TGTGCCAGCAGTGCCGACAGGGTCTCTGGCTACACCTTC CASSADRVSGYTF
- TRBJ1-4 - TRBV18 TGTGCCAGCTCACCACGGACGGTTAATGAAAAACTGTTTTTT CASSPRTVNEKLFF
few TRBJ2-7 - TRBV4-3 TGCGCCAGCAGCCAAGATCTTAGGCGGGCAGGCGAGCAGTACTTC CASSQDLRRAGEQYF
- TRBJ2-1 TRBD1 TRBV7-9 TGTGCCAGCAGCCCCCCAGGGGGCCCCAGCAATGAGCAGTTCTTC CASSPPGGPSNEQFF
few TRBJ1-5 TRBD1 TRBV7-2 TGTGCCAGCAGCTTGGGACAGAACAGACAGCCCCAGCATTTT CASSLGQNRQPQHF
- TRBJ2-5 TRBD1 TRBV6-1 TGTGCCAGCAGTGAGGGGGGACAGGGGATGAGGGAGACCCAGTACTTC CASSEGGQGMRETQYF
- TRBJ1-3 - TRBV29-1 TGCAGCGGCCCCGCGTGGGAAGAAACTGGAAACACCATATATTTT CSGPAWEETGNTIYF
- TRBJ1-3 - TRBV18 TGTGCCAGCCACCAAGGGAGCTCTGGAAACACCATATATTTT CASHQGSSGNTIYF
- TRBJ1-2 - TRBV30 TGTGCCTGGAACAGGGCGGTTGGCTACACCTTC CAWNRAVGYTF
- TRBJ2-1 TRBD2 TRBV29-1 TGCAGCGTCGGACTAGCGGGGTACAATGAGCAGTTCTTC CSVGLAGYNEQFF
once TRBJ1-1 - TRBV11-2 TGTACCAGCAGCTTCGACCAAGGGACACGCACTGAAGCTTTCTTT CTSSFDQGTRTEAFF
- TRBJ2-5 - TRBV4-3 TGCGCCAGCAGCCAAGATCGCAGTGAGACCCAGTACTTC CASSQDRSETQYF
- TRBJ2-7 - TRBV9 TGTGCCAGCAGCGTAGGCCCACTCACCTTCTCCTACGAGCAGTACTTC CASSVGPLTFSYEQYF
- TRBJ2-1 - TRBV30 TGTGCCTGGAGTCTCAGTGGGGAGCAGTTCTTC CAWSLSGEQFF
- TRBJ2-7 - TRBV15 TGTGCCACCAGCAGAGATACTGGGTACTACGAGCAGTACTTC CATSRDTGYYEQYF
- TRBJ2-7 TRBD2 TRBV2 TGTGCCAGCAGAGTAAGCGGGGGACCCTCCTACGAGCAGTACTTC CASRVSGGPSYEQYF
- TRBJ2-7 TRBD1 TRBV7-9 TGTGCCAGCAGACGGGACAGGGGGCCCCACGAGCAGTACTTC CASRRDRGPHEQYF
- TRBJ1-4 - TRBV5-1 TGCGCCAGCTCCCCTTCGGGGGCTAATGAAAAACTGTTTTTT CASSPSGANEKLFF